Shown below are 3 T cell receptor beta chains from a single sample sequenced in a study of blood T cell repertoires in COVID-19. Measured with immunoSEQ multiplex PCR; TCRdb has only the in-frame clones, and not every one. The data contain just over 250,000 clones, approximately 86% of them singletons. The sequencing sample was made of peripheral blood. The receptor set was obtained from a man aged 35 to 55 who had recovered from COVID-19.

As DNA, the CDR3 is TGCGCCAGCAGCGGTAGGCAGGGCCCTGAGCAGTTCTTC. Its translation: CASSGRQGPEQFF. The rearrangement joins TRBV4-1 to TRBJ2-1; D is perhaps TRBD1 (5 bases). The germline V gene encodes CDR1 MGHRA and CDR2 YSYEKL. The CDR3 runs to 13 residues. Trimming shortened V by 5 bases and J by 9 bases, and 14 bases separated the two germline ends.

The chain recombines TRBV30 with TRBJ1-5, with TRBD1 identical over 8 bases. V gave up 0 bases and J gave up 0 bases; unmatched junction bases: 7. The CDR3 is made up of 17 amino acids. Looked up from germline, CDR1 is GTSNPN and CDR2 is SVGIG (reference sequence). The CDR3 sequence is CAWSVSRGPYSNQPQHF. DNA for the CDR3: TGTGCCTGGAGTGTGTCCAGGGGGCCTTATAGCAATCAGCCCCAGCATTTT.

The chain has TRBV7-2 and TRBJ1-5; possible D gene TRBD1, 5 bases. The CDR3 length is 15 residues. Germline CDR1 and CDR2: SGHTA and FQGNSA. V was trimmed by 2 bases and J by 5 bases, leaving 13 bases between them. CDR3 DNA: TGTGCCAGCAGCTTATACTCAGGGATCGATCAGCCCCAGCATTTT. Translated: CASSLYSGIDQPQHF.